The clone carrying this T cell receptor beta chain came up a few times. These data are taken from a study of human T cells and chemical hapten exposure. Time point defined: pre-sensitization, week 0. Regarding treatment: therapeutic diphenylcyclopropenone sensitization with weekly scalp DPC. Total RNA was isolated from whole blood that had not been fractionated. TCRdb used MiXCR to reprocess the RACE reads, holding one entry per CDR3 protein. The top ten hold 9.5% to 10% of the sample, which has some 49,000 distinct CDR3 sequences, approximately 9.5% seen once. Per the germline V gene, CDR1 is DFQATT and CDR2 is SNEGSKA (reference sequence). Trimming removed 2 bases at V and 5 bases at J, with 16 bases between. CDR3 length equals 15 residues.

This TCR was recovered from a woman in her twenties or thirties with alopecia areata. Some clones in this sample may be carry-over from other donors' samples. The input for sequencing was whole blood, taken in connection with sensitization to the hapten diphenylcyclopropenone (DPC). V is TRBV20-1 and J is TRBJ1-5, with D unresolved. The CDR3 DNA sequence: TGCAGTGCTAGACCCCCTGGAGGGATCGATCAGCCCCAGCATTTT. Translation gives CSARPPGGIDQPQHF.